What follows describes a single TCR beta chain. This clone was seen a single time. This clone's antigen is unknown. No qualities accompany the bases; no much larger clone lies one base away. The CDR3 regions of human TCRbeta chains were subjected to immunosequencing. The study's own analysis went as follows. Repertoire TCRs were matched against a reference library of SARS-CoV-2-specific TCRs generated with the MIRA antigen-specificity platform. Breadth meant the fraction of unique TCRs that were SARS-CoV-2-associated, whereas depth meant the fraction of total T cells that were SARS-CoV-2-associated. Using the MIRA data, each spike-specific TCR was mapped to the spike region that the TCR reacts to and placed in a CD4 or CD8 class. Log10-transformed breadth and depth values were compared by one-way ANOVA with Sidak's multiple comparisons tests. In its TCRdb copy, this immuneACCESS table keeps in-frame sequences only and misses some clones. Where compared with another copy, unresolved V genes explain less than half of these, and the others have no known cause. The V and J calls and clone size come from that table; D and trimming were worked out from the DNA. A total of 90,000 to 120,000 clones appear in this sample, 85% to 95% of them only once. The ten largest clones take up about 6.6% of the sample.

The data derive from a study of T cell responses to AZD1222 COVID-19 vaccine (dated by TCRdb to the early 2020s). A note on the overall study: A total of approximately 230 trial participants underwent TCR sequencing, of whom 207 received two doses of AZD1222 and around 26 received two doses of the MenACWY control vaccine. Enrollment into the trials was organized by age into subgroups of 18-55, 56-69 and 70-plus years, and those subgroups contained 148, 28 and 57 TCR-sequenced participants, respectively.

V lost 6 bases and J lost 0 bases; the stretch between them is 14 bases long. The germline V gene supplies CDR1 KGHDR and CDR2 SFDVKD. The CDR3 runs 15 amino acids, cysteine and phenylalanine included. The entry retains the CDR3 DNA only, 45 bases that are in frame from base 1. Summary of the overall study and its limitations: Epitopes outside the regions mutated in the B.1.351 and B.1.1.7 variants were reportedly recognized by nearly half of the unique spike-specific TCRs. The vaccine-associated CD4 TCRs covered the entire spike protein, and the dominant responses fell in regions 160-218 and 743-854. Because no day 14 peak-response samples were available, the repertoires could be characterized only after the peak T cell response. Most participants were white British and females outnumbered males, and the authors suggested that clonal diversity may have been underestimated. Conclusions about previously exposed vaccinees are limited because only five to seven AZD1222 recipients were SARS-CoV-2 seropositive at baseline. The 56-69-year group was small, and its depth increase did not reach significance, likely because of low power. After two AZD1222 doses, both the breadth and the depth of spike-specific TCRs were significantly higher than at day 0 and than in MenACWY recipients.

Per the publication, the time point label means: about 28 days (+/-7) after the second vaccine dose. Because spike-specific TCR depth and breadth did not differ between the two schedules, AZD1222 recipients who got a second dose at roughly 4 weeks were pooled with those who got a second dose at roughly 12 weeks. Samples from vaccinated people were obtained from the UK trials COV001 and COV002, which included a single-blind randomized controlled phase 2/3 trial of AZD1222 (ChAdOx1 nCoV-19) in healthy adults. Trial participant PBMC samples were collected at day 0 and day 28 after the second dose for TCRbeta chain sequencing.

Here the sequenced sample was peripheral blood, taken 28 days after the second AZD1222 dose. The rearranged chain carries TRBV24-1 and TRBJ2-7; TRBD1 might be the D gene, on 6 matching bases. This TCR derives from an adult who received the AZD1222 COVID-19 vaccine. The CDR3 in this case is CATSYMRTASYEQYF. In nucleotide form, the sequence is TGTGCCACCAGTTATATGCGGACAGCCTCCTACGAGCAGTACTTC.